The clone carrying this T cell receptor (beta chain) was detected many times. The antigen is unknown. The sample comes from a study of T cells in Graves' hyperthyroidism and ophthalmopathy. On the study more broadly: Before treatment of any kind, peripheral blood was taken at initial diagnosis. Study-wide points: Stable hyperthyroidism and ophthalmopathy were separated using 13 V-J signatures.

TCR beta CDR3 region amplification was performed from RNA transcripts. In the first-round RT-PCR of the TCR CDR3, the HTBI primer set was used. TCRdb re-called the multiplex PCR reads through MiXCR, storing one row per CDR3 protein. Of more than 500,000 distinct CDR3 sequences listed, 14% to 15% are singletons. In germline, CDR1 is LGHNT, CDR2 FRNRAP. V gave up 0 bases and J gave up 3 bases, with 12 bases separating them. The CDR3 contains 15 residues. Active moderate-to-severe ophthalmopathy, Clinical Activity Score at least 3, NOSPECS at least 4, under 3 months' duration. This sequence originates from a woman aged 40 to 55 with Graves' ophthalmopathy. This sequence joins TRBV12-5 and TRBJ2-7; D gene unclear. Sequenced: blood. CDR3 DNA sequence: TGTGCTAGTGGTTTGGTCGTAAGGTCCCACTACGAGCAGTACTTC. This gives the protein CASGLVVRSHYEQYF.